This T cell receptor beta chain was profiled in a study of OX40 agonist ivuxolimab in advanced cancers. General study results and limits: At 0.1 to 3.0 mg/kg, clonal expansion of CD4+ and CD8+ blood T cells had occurred by week 6. Clonal expansion among partial responders at 0.1-3.0 mg/kg ranked near the lowest.

Assay: immunoSEQ multiplex PCR; the TCRdb copy retains only in-frame clones and omits some. The table has tens of thousands of clones, 85% to 90% seen once. As to this clone: As yet, its antigen is unknown.

Autoimmune disease history or systemic immunosuppression led to patients being barred. Sequencing used CD4+ or CD8+ T cells sorted from blood, obtained in a trial of the OX40 agonist ivuxolimab. The clonotype was recovered from an adult with an advanced solid tumor such as melanoma, head and neck, liver or kidney cancer.

In nucleotides, the CDR3 is TGTGCCAGTAGCAGGAGCGTAAACACCGGGGAGCTGTTTTTT. The encoded protein is CASSRSVNTGELFF. The gene calls are TRBV19 and TRBJ2-2; D is unclear. Trimming stripped 6 bases from V and 2 bases from J, with 10 bases between. The CDR3 has 14 residues. In germline, CDR1 is LNHDA, CDR2 SQIVND (reference sequence).